Detailed here is one T cell receptor (beta chain). Its matching antigen is unknown. These data are taken from a study of blood T cells in healthy people across ages. General study points: Long-lived donors had more naive CD4+ cells and higher diversity than aged donors. Researchers judged that diversity estimates from one million T cells fell short of true values.

Combining a sample-barcoded 5' primer with a J-beta primer mix, a second PCR ran for roughly 7 to 12 cycles. TCRdb reprocessed the 5' RACE reads via MiXCR and lists one record per CDR3 protein. The data contain 1.5 million to 2 million distinct CDR3 sequences, about 32% of them singletons. Healthy Russian Caucasian donors spanned ages about 6 to 95 years. Total RNA extracted from each sample amounted to at least 5 micrograms. Sequenced material: blood. This clonotype was obtained from a woman between 25 and 40 years old in good health.

The CDR3 coding sequence is TGCAGCGTTGAGGGGGGGGAGGAGATCAATGAGCAGTTCTTC. Translation gives CSVEGGEEINEQFF. The chain has TRBV29-1 and TRBJ2-1; the match to TRBD2 covers 7 bases. V lost 3 bases, J lost 6 bases, and 8 bases stayed unmatched. This CDR3 is built from 14 residues. The germline V gene has CDR1 SQVTM and CDR2 ANQGSEA.